This entry features one T cell receptor beta chain sequence. This entry is derived from a study of T cell repertoires in cytomegalovirus infection. In TCRdb, the reads were re-called with MiXCR into one record per CDR3 protein. The table has under 200,000 distinct CDR3 sequences, roughly 9% seen once. The V end lost 3 bases, the J end lost 4 bases, and 10 bases lay between the germline ends. The CDR3 has 13 amino acids. The receptor's source is a human donor in good health (CMV status not recorded). Some clones in this sample may be carry-over from other donors' samples. V and J are TRBV12-3 or TRBV12-4 and TRBJ2-7; a weak D match, TRBD1 (5 bases). Sequenced sample: PBMCs. The CDR3, as DNA: TGTGCCAGCAGTTTCGAGGACACGTACGAGCAGTACTTC. Amino acids: CASSFEDTYEQYF.